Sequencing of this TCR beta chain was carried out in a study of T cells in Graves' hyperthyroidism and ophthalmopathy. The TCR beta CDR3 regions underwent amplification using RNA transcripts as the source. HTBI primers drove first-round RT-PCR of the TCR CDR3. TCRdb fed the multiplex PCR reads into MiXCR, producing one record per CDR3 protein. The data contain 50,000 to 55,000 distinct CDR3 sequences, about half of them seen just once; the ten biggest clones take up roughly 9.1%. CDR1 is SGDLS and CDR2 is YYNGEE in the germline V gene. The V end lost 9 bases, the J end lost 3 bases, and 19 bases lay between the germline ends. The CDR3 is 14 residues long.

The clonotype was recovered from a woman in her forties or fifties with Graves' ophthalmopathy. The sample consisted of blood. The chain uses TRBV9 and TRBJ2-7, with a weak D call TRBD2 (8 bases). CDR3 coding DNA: TGTGCCACAACGGGGGGGACAGAGGTCTACGAGCAGTACTTC. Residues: CATTGGTEVYEQYF. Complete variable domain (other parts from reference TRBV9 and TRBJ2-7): DSGVTQTPKHLITATGQRVTLRCSPRSGDLSVYWYQQSLDQGLQFLIQYYNGEERAKGNILERFSAQQFPDLHSELNLSSLELGDSALYFCATTGGTEVYEQYFGPGTRLTVT.